This T cell receptor beta chain appears in the sequencing data of a study of blood T cell repertoires in COVID-19. Study-level information: Italy, Spain and the United States were the sources of the convalescent and acute COVID-19 samples. The analysed material was cDNA or gDNA that came from T cells, B-cell-depleted T cells, or PBMCs.

Seattle participants joined during active infection and were tracked over time. Generated by immunoSEQ multiplex PCR, the TCRdb table keeps only in-frame clones and is missing some. This sample has fewer than 80,000 clones, with under 90% found just once. The table lists this clone with a few counts. The material sequenced was peripheral blood. The clonotype was recovered from a man between 45 and 60 years old with COVID-19, enrolled during active disease.

CDR3 in amino acids: CASSQDTSGYGTYEQYF. The CDR3 DNA follows: TGCGCCAGCAGCCAAGATACATCGGGTTACGGAACCTACGAGCAGTACTTC. The chain carries TRBV4-3 and TRBJ2-7; D unresolved. This CDR3 region has 17 residues. With 0 bases removed from V and 2 bases from J, the gap between germline ends came to 17 bases. CDR1 is LGHNA, CDR2 YSLEER, per germline.